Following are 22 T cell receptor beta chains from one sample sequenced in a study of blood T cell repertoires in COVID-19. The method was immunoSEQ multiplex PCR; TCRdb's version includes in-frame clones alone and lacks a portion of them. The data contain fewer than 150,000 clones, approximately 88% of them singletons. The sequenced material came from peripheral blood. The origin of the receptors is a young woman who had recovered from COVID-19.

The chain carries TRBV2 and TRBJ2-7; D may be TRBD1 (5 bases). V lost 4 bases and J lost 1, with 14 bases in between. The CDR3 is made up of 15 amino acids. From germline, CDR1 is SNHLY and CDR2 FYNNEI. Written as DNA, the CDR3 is TGTGCCAGCAGTGGGTACTCCAGGGAATCCTACGAGCAGTACTTC. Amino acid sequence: CASSGYSRESYEQYF.

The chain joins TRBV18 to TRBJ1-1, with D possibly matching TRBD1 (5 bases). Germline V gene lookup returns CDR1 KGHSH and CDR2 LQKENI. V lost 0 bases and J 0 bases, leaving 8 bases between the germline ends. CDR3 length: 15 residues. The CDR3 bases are TGTGCCAGCTCACCACCTGTGACAGTGAACACTGAAGCTTTCTTT. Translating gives CASSPPVTVNTEAFF.

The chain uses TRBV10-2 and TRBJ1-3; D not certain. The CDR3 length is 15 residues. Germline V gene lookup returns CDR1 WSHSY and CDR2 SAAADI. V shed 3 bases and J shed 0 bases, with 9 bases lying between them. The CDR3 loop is CASSDKTSSGNTIYF. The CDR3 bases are TGCGCCAGCAGTGACAAGACAAGCTCTGGAAACACCATATATTTT.

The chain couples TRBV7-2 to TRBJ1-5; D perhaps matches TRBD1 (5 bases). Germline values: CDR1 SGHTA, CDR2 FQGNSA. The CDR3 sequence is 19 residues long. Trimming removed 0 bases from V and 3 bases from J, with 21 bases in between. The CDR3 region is CASSLARTLSRGANQPQHF. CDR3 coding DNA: TGTGCCAGCAGCTTAGCAAGGACGCTGTCGCGGGGCGCCAATCAGCCCCAGCATTTT.

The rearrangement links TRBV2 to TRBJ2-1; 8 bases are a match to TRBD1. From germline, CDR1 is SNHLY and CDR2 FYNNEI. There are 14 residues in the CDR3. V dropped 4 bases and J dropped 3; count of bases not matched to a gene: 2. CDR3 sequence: CASSARGLYNEQFF. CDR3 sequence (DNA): TGTGCCAGCAGTGCCAGGGGGCTCTACAATGAGCAGTTCTTC. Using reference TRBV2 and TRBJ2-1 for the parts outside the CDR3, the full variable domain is EPEVTQTPSHQVTQMGQEVILRCVPISNHLYFYWYRQILGQKVEFLVSFYNNEISEKSEIFDDQFSVERPDGSNFTLKIRSTKLEDSAMYFCASSARGLYNEQFFGPGTRLTVL.

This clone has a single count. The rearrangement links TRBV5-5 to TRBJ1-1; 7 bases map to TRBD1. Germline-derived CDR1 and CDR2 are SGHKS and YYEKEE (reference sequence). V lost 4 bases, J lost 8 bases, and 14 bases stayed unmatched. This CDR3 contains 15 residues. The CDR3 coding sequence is TGTGCCAGCAGCCGCGGGGCGACAGGGATTATAGAAGCTTTCTTT. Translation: CASSRGATGIIEAFF.

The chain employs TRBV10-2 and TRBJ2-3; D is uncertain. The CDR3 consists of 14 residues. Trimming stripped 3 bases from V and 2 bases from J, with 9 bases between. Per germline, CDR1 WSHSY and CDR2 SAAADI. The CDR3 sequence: CASSDGANTDTQYF. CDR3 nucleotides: TGCGCCAGCAGTGATGGAGCGAACACAGATACGCAGTATTTT.

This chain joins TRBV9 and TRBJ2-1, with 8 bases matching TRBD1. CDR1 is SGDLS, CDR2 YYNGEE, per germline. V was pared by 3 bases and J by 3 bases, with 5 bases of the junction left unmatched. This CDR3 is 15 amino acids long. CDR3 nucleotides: TGTGCCAGCAGCGGAAGACAGGGGCTCTACAATGAGCAGTTCTTC. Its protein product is CASSGRQGLYNEQFF. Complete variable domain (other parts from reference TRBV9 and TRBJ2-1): DSGVTQTPKHLITATGQRVTLRCSPRSGDLSVYWYQQSLDQGLQFLIQYYNGEERAKGNILERFSAQQFPDLHSELNLSSLELGDSALYFCASSGRQGLYNEQFFGPGTRLTVL.

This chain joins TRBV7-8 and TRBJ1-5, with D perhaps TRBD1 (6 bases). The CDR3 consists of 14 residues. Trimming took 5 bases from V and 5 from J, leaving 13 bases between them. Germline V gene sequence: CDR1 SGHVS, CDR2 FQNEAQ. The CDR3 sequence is CASSLGGGDQPQHF. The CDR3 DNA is TGTGCCAGCAGCCTAGGCGGGGGCGATCAGCCCCAGCATTTT. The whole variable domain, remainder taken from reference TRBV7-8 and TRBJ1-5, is GAGVSQSPRYKVAKRGQDVALRCDPISGHVSLFWYQQALGQGPEFLTYFQNEAQLDKSGLPSDRFFAERPEGSVSTLKIQRTQQEDSAVYLCASSLGGGDQPQHFGDGTRLSIL.

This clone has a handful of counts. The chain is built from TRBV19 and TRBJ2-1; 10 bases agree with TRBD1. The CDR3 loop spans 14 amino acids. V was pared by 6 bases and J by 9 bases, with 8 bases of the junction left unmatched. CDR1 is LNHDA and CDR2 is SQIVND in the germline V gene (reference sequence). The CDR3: CASRDRDRGAEQFF. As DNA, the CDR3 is TGTGCCAGTAGGGACCGGGACAGGGGCGCTGAGCAGTTCTTC.

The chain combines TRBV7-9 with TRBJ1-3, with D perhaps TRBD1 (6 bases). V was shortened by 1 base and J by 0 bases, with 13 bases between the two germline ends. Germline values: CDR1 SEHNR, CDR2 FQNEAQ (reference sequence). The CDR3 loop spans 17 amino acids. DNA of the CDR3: TGTGCCAGCAGCTTAGACTCCACAGGGAGCTCTGGAAACACCATATATTTT. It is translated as CASSLDSTGSSGNTIYF. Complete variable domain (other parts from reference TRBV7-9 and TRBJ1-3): DTGVSQNPRHKITKRGQNVTFRCDPISEHNRLYWYRQTLGQGPEFLTYFQNEAQLEKSRLLSDRFSAERPKGSFSTLEIQRTEQGDSAMYLCASSLDSTGSSGNTIYFGEGSWLTVV.

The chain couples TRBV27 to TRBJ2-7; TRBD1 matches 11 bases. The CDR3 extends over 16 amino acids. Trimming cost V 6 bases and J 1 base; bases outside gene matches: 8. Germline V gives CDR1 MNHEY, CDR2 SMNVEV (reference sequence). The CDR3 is CASSPRDRGTSYEQYF. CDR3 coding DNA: TGTGCCAGCAGCCCCCGGGACAGGGGGACATCCTACGAGCAGTACTTC.

CDR3 bases: TGTGCCAGTGCTTCCGGGACACCTTTTTACAATGAGCAGTTCTTC. This codes for CASASGTPFYNEQFF. This chain joins TRBV27 and TRBJ2-1; a weak D match, TRBD1 (6 bases). V lost 9 bases, J lost 4 bases, and 19 bases lay in between. Germline lookup yields CDR1 MNHEY and CDR2 SMNVEV (reference sequence). The CDR3 is made up of 15 amino acids.

The DNA of the CDR3 is TGTGCCAGCAGCGAGACTAGCAGCTACGAGCAGTACTTC. Translation gives CASSETSSYEQYF. The chain recombines TRBV6-5 with TRBJ2-7; 7 positions match TRBD2. With 6 bases clipped from V and 3 bases from J, the junction kept 5 bases outside the gene matches. In germline, CDR1 is MNHEY, CDR2 SVGAGI. This CDR3 contains 13 residues.

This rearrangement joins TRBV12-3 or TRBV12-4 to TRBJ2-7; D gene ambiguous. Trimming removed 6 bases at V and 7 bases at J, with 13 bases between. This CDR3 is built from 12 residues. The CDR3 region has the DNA TGTGCCAGCAGGCGAACCTTCTTGGAGCAGTACTTC. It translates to CASRRTFLEQYF.

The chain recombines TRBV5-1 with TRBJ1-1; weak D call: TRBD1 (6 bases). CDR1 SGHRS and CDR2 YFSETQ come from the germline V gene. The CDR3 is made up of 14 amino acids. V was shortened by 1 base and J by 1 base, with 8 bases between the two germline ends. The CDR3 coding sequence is TGCGCCAGCAGCTTGAGGACAGAGAACACTGAAGCTTTCTTT. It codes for CASSLRTENTEAFF. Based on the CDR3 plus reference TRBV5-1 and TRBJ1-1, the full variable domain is KAGVTQTPRYLIKTRGQQVTLSCSPISGHRSVSWYQQTPGQGLQFLFEYFSETQRNKGNFPGRFSGRQFSNSRSEMNVSTLELGDSALYLCASSLRTENTEAFFGQGTRLTVV.

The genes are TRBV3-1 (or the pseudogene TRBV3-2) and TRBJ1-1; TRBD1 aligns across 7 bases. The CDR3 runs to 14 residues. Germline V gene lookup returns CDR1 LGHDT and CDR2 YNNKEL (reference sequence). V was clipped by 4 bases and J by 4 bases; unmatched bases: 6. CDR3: CASSRITGATEAFF. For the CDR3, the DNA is TGTGCCAGCAGCCGCATTACAGGGGCCACTGAAGCTTTCTTT.

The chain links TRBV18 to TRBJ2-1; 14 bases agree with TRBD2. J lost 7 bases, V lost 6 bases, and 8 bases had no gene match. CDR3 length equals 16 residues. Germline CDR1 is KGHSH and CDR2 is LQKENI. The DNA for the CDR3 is TGTGCCAGCTCCCGGCCGGGACTAGCGGGAGAGAATGAGCAGTTCTTC. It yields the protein CASSRPGLAGENEQFF.

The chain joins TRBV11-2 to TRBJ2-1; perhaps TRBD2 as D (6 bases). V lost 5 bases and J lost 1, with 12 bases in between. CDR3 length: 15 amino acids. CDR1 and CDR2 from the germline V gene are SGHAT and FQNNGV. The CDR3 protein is CASSRAGSSYNEQFF. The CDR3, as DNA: TGTGCCAGCAGCCGGGCGGGATCGTCCTACAATGAGCAGTTCTTC.

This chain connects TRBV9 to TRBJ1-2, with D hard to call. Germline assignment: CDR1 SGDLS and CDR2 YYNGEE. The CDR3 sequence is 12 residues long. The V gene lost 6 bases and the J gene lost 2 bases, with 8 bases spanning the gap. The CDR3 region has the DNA TGTGCCAGCACAAGGGAGAACTATGGCTACACCTTC. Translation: CASTRENYGYTF.

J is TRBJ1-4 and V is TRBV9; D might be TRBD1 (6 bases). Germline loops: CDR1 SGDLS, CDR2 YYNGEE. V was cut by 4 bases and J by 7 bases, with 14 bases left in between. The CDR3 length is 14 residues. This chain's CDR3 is CASSPRTDGEKLFF. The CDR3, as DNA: TGTGCCAGCAGCCCACGGACAGATGGTGAAAAACTGTTTTTT.

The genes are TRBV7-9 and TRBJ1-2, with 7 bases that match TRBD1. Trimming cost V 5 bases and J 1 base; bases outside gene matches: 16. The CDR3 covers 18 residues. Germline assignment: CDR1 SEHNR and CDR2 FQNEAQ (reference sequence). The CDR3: CASSLFRAGTALNYGYTF. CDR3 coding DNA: TGTGCCAGCAGCCTTTTCCGAGCCGGGACAGCCCTTAACTATGGCTACACCTTC.